The 10 T cell receptor beta chains below all came from one sample that was sequenced in a study of blood T cells in healthy people across ages. Primers used in a second PCR of roughly 6 to 11 cycles were a sample-barcoded 5' primer and a J-beta primer mix. TCRdb reprocessed the 5' RACE reads via MiXCR and lists one record per CDR3 protein. Among under 2,000,000 distinct CDR3 sequences listed, 49% were seen once. Sequencing used blood. Source of these receptors: a woman in her thirties or forties in good health.

This clonotype was recorded at least ten times. The V and J genes are TRBV5-6 and TRBJ2-5, with D possibly TRBD2 on 6 matching bases. Germline loops: CDR1 SGHDT, CDR2 YYEEEE. V shed 0 bases and J shed 5 bases, with 11 bases lying between them. The CDR3 is 14 amino acids. The CDR3 here is CASSLAGVLETQYF. In DNA form, the CDR3 reads TGTGCCAGCAGCTTGGCGGGAGTCCTGGAGACCCAGTACTTC.

This chain uses TRBV20-1 with TRBJ2-1; no definite D call. V was cut by 1 base and J by 4 bases, with 14 bases left in between. The CDR3 runs to 15 residues. CDR1 and CDR2 (germline): DFQATT, SNEGSKA (reference sequence). CDR3 DNA sequence: TGCAGTGCTAGAGGGGCTGAGGTGGGGTACAATGAGCAGTTCTTC. This encodes CSARGAEVGYNEQFF.

J is TRBJ2-1 and V is TRBV7-6; D not resolved. CDR3 length equals 12 residues. The V gene's germline CDR1 is SGHVS and CDR2 FNYEAQ. Trimming removed 3 bases at V and 8 bases at J, with 8 bases between. The DNA for the CDR3 is TGTGCCAGCAGCTTTCCGTTGGATGAGCAGTTCTTC. Protein product: CASSFPLDEQFF.

For this clonotype: One base away lies a much larger clone, so this may be a sequencing read error. The V and J genes are TRBV4-2 and TRBJ2-1; D not certain. The germline CDR1 and CDR2 sequences are LGHNA and YNFKEQ. This CDR3 is 15 amino acids long. The CDR3 loop is CTSSQVPSPYNEQFF. The DNA for the CDR3 is TGTACCAGCAGCCAAGTTCCCAGCCCCTACAATGAGCAGTTCTTC.

The chain is built from TRBV20-1 and TRBJ2-7, with 8 bases lining up with TRBD1. The CDR3 runs to 12 residues. CDR1 is DFQATT, CDR2 SNEGSKA, per germline (reference sequence). J lost 4 bases, V lost 6 bases, and 5 bases had no gene match. The CDR3 DNA sequence: TGCAGTGCCGCTCAGGGGGCTTACGAGCAGTACTTC. As protein: CSAAQGAYEQYF.

The chain has TRBV20-1 and TRBJ1-4; TRBD1 matches at 8 bases. Germline V lookup: CDR1 DFQATT, CDR2 SNEGSKA (reference sequence). This CDR3 contains 14 residues. J lost 5 bases, V lost 3 bases, and 5 bases had no gene match. CDR3 protein: CSASPGTGNEKLFF. The DNA for the CDR3 is TGCAGTGCTAGCCCAGGGACAGGCAATGAAAAACTGTTTTTT.

The V call is TRBV20-1, the J call TRBJ2-7; D is uncertain. CDR3 length: 12 residues. V dropped 5 bases and J dropped 3 bases, with 11 bases sitting between them. Germline loops: CDR1 DFQATT, CDR2 SNEGSKA (reference sequence). In nucleotides, the CDR3 is TGCAGTGCTTCTCAGGACGGCTACGAGCAGTACTTC. This gives the protein CSASQDGYEQYF.

This chain uses TRBV6-2 or TRBV6-3 with TRBJ2-7, with D uncertain. The CDR3 is 15 amino acids. Germline lookup yields CDR1 MNHEY and CDR2 SVGEGT. V was pared by 11 bases and J by 1 base, with 21 bases between. DNA of the CDR3: TGTGCCTCAAACTGGGCGGATTCCCGATCCTACGAGCAGTACTTC. It is translated as CASNWADSRSYEQYF.

Only a few counts were recorded for this clonotype. A junction boundary mismatches the germline segment, possibly from a read error. The chain has TRBV27 and TRBJ2-7; 11 bases map to TRBD2. The CDR3 is 17 residues long. Germline loops: CDR1 MNHEY, CDR2 SMNVEV (reference sequence). The CDR3 DNA reads TGTGCCAGCAGTTTAAGGACTAGCGGGCGGAGCTCCTTCGAGCAGTACTTC. The encoded protein is CASSLRTSGRSSFEQYF.

The V and J genes are TRBV3-1 and TRBJ1-2; TRBD1 matches 10 bases. Germline trimming cut 4 bases from V and 4 bases from J; bases unmatched to any gene: 6. CDR3 length: 15 residues. Germline CDR1 is LGHDT and CDR2 is YNNKEL (reference sequence). DNA for the CDR3: TGTGCCAGCAGCCCGGGACAGGGGAGGAGCTATGGCTACACCTTC. It yields the protein CASSPGQGRSYGYTF.